Each of the 17 T cell receptor beta chains below was sequenced from the same sample in a study of STAT5B mutations in CD4+ large granular lymphocyte leukemia. Profiling relied on immunoSEQ multiplex PCR, and the TCRdb table lists in-frame clones only, not all of them. The profile shows tens of thousands of clones, about 80% of them singletons. The sequencing input was CD4+ T cells from blood buffy coats. These receptors originate from a human donor in good health.

This chain connects TRBV5-4 to TRBJ1-2; D unclear. V lost 0 bases, J lost 3 bases, and 12 bases lay in between. Germline values: CDR1 SGHNT, CDR2 YYREEE (reference sequence). The CDR3 loop spans 15 amino acids. DNA of the CDR3: TGTGCCAGCAGCTTGGTTAAGACCGGGGACTATGGCTACACCTTC. Translating it yields CASSLVKTGDYGYTF.

This clone has just a few counts. The chain couples TRBV19 to TRBJ1-5; D is unresolved. This CDR3 has 14 residues. The V gene lost 3 bases and the J gene lost 3 bases, with 9 bases spanning the gap. Germline loops: CDR1 LNHDA, CDR2 SQIVND (reference sequence). This CDR3 reads CASSIAGDNQPQHF. CDR3 bases: TGTGCCAGTAGTATTGCTGGAGACAATCAGCCCCAGCATTTT.

This chain joins TRBV6-4 and TRBJ2-2; D unclear. Trimming pared 4 bases from V and 4 bases from J, leaving 7 bases between. Germline-derived CDR1 and CDR2 are MRHNA and SNTAGT. This CDR3 has 13 amino acids. The CDR3 loop is CASSVDGTGELFF. CDR3 DNA sequence: TGTGCCAGCAGTGTCGATGGCACCGGGGAGCTGTTTTTT.

The genes are TRBV29-1 and TRBJ2-1; 14 bases are a match to TRBD2. This CDR3 spans 14 amino acids. In germline, CDR1 is SQVTM, CDR2 ANQGSEA. The trim removed 6 bases at V and 5 bases at J, leaving 3 bases unmatched. CDR3 bases: TGCAGCGTCAAGACTAGCGGGAGGGACAATGAGCAGTTCTTC. Translated, it gives CSVKTSGRDNEQFF.

The rearrangement uses TRBV7-2 and TRBJ1-2; D gene unclear. The germline V gene has CDR1 SGHTA and CDR2 FQGNSA. The CDR3 consists of 14 residues. Trimming shortened V by 1 base and J by 3 bases, and 9 bases separated the two germline ends. The chain's CDR3 is CASSLENGYYGYTF. The CDR3 nucleotides are TGTGCCAGCAGCTTAGAGAACGGATACTATGGCTACACCTTC. Full variable domain (outside the CDR3, taken from reference TRBV7-2 and TRBJ1-2): GAGVSQSPSNKVTEKGKDVELRCDPISGHTALYWYRQSLGQGLEFLIYFQGNSAPDKSGLPSDRFSAERTGGSVSTLTIQRTQQEDSAVYLCASSLENGYYGYTFGSGTRLTVV.

The chain joins TRBV5-1 to TRBJ2-5; 8 positions agree with TRBD2. There are 14 residues in the CDR3. The junction had 5 bases not matched to a gene; V was cut back by 2 bases and J by 5 bases. Germline V gene sequence: CDR1 SGHRS, CDR2 YFSETQ. The CDR3 sequence: CASSFSAGVETQYF. In DNA form, the CDR3 reads TGCGCCAGCAGCTTTTCAGCGGGGGTTGAGACCCAGTACTTC. Variable domain in full (rest from reference TRBV5-1 and TRBJ2-5): KAGVTQTPRYLIKTRGQQVTLSCSPISGHRSVSWYQQTPGQGLQFLFEYFSETQRNKGNFPGRFSGRQFSNSRSEMNVSTLELGDSALYLCASSFSAGVETQYFGPGTRLLVL.

The chain has TRBV28 and TRBJ2-7; TRBD1 matches 8 bases. CDR1 and CDR2 (germline): MDHEN, SYDVKM. The V and J ends lost 6 bases and 0 bases, in that order; junction bases with no gene match: 10. The CDR3 has 16 amino acids. The CDR3 region has the DNA TGTGCCAGCAGCCCGCCAGTAGGACAGGGCTCCTACGAGCAGTACGTC. Translating gives CASSPPVGQGSYEQYV.

V and J are TRBV7-8 and TRBJ1-5, with a weak D call TRBD1 (5 bases). CDR1 and CDR2 from the germline V gene are SGHVS and FQNEAQ. V lost 4 bases, J lost 4 bases, and 8 bases lay in between. The CDR3 contains 13 residues. The CDR3 DNA reads TGTGCCAGCAGCTACCGACAGAATCAGCCCCAGCATTTT. Amino acids: CASSYRQNQPQHF.

The CDR3 reads CASSSGWGGLTDTQYF. CDR3 nucleotides: TGTGCCAGCAGCTCGGGGTGGGGGGGCCTGACAGATACGCAGTATTTT. The chain couples TRBV7-2 to TRBJ2-3, with a tentative D call TRBD2 (7 bases). Trimming removed 4 bases from V and 3 bases from J, with 17 bases in between. The CDR3 has 16 amino acids. CDR1 is SGHTA and CDR2 is FQGNSA in the germline V gene. Full variable domain (outside the CDR3, taken from reference TRBV7-2 and TRBJ2-3): GAGVSQSPSNKVTEKGKDVELRCDPISGHTALYWYRQSLGQGLEFLIYFQGNSAPDKSGLPSDRFSAERTGGSVSTLTIQRTQQEDSAVYLCASSSGWGGLTDTQYFGPGTRLTVL.

The chain employs TRBV5-1 and TRBJ1-3, with D possibly being TRBD1 (5 bases). The ends were cut back, 5 bases at V and 3 bases at J, with 9 bases in the middle. Germline-derived CDR1 and CDR2 are SGHRS and YFSETQ. This CDR3 is 13 amino acids long. The CDR3 region is CASRAGDGNTIYF. CDR3 bases: TGCGCCAGCAGAGCGGGGGATGGAAACACCATATATTTT.

This chain connects TRBV6-6 to TRBJ2-2, with TRBD1 matching 8 bases. V shed 5 bases, J shed 0 bases, and the junction held 5 bases outside the gene matches. CDR3 length: 16 amino acids. Germline V gene data show CDR1 as MNHNY and CDR2 as SVGAGI (reference sequence). CDR3 loop: CASSHGTGTNTGELFF. CDR3 sequence (DNA): TGTGCCAGCAGTCATGGGACAGGAACGAACACCGGGGAGCTGTTTTTT.

The rearrangement joins TRBV10-3 to TRBJ1-2; 7 bases are a match to TRBD1. The CDR3 is 15 amino acids. CDR1 and CDR2 from the germline V gene are ENHRY and SYGVKD. V was clipped by 2 bases and J by 6 bases; unmatched bases: 9. CDR3 residues: CAISEGAGTDHGYTF. The CDR3 DNA is TGTGCCATCAGTGAGGGGGCCGGGACAGATCATGGCTACACCTTC.

The chain couples TRBV28 to TRBJ1-1, with 9 bases aligning to TRBD1. The V gene end was trimmed by 3 bases and the J gene end by 3 bases; junction bases not matched to a gene: 8. The CDR3 covers 16 residues. Germline V gives CDR1 MDHEN, CDR2 SYDVKM. CDR3 protein: CASSLATGGEDTEAFF. CDR3 DNA: TGTGCCAGCAGTTTGGCTACAGGGGGCGAAGACACTGAAGCTTTCTTT.

This chain uses TRBV10-3 with TRBJ1-2; TRBD1 is a possible D gene (5 bases). This CDR3 contains 14 residues. V was clipped by 8 bases and J by 4 bases, with 17 bases between them. Germline loops: CDR1 ENHRY, CDR2 SYGVKD. The CDR3 reads CAIPVSGQSYGYTF. The DNA for the CDR3 is TGTGCCATCCCAGTGTCGGGGCAAAGCTATGGCTACACCTTC.

The chain has TRBV10-2 and TRBJ1-6, with 7 bases fitting TRBD1. The trim removed 6 bases at V and 8 bases at J, leaving 7 bases unmatched. Per the germline V gene, CDR1 is WSHSY and CDR2 is SAAADI. The CDR3 runs 14 residues. The CDR3 is CASRPGQRDSPLHF. The CDR3 region has the DNA TGCGCCAGCAGACCGGGACAGAGGGATTCACCCCTCCACTTT.

The chain carries TRBV5-1 and TRBJ2-3; 9 nucleotides line up with TRBD1. The CDR3 is made up of 15 amino acids. The V and J ends lost 2 bases and 1 base, in that order; junction bases with no gene match: 2. Germline CDR1 SGHRS, CDR2 YFSETQ. DNA of the CDR3: TGCGCCAGCAGCTTACAGGGGGCTGGCACAGATACGCAGTATTTT. Translated: CASSLQGAGTDTQYF.

The V gene is TRBV13, the J gene TRBJ1-4; D might be TRBD1 (6 bases). The germline gives CDR1 PRHDT, CDR2 FYEKMQ (reference sequence). The CDR3 extends over 12 amino acids. Deletions cut 1 base from V and 11 bases from J, with 8 bases between. The CDR3 sequence is CASSLEGGKLFF. In nucleotides, the CDR3 is TGTGCCAGCAGCTTAGAGGGGGGGAAACTGTTTTTT.